A selection of T cell receptor beta chains follows, all from one sample in a study of T cells in Graves' hyperthyroidism and ophthalmopathy. TCRdb processed the multiplex PCR reads anew with MiXCR; each CDR3 protein has one entry. The top ten clones hold 3.8% of a sample with 600,000 to 650,000 distinct CDR3 sequences, 16% of them seen once. Sequenced sample: blood. These TCRs come from a woman in her twenties or thirties with Graves' hyperthyroidism. CDR3s include the opening cysteine and the closing phenylalanine or tryptophan. Fields, in order: clone size, D gene, J gene, V gene, CDR3 DNA, CDR3 protein. A D gene is named only where the DNA matches it firmly. The size field is filled for only some rows; it gives once, few, many or a size class.

clone_size: many; d_call: -; j_call: TRBJ1-2; v_call: TRBV28; cdr3_nt: TGTGCCAGCAGTTTCCAAGCGTCCAGAAAACTCGGCTATGGCTACACCTTC; cdr3_aa: CASSFQASRKLGYGYTF
clone_size: many; d_call: TRBD2; j_call: TRBJ2-3; v_call: TRBV29-1; cdr3_nt: TGCAGCGTTGTAGGAGCGGGGGACACAGATACGCAGTATTTT; cdr3_aa: CSVVGAGDTDTQYF
clone_size: -; d_call: TRBD2; j_call: TRBJ2-1; v_call: TRBV11-3; cdr3_nt: TGTGCCAGCAGCTTACGCGGGACTGGCGGGGGTGGGGATGAGCAGTTCTTC; cdr3_aa: CASSLRGTGGGGDEQFF
clone_size: many; d_call: -; j_call: TRBJ2-5; v_call: TRBV30; cdr3_nt: TGTGCCTGGAGCCCGGGAGAGACCCAGTACTTC; cdr3_aa: CAWSPGETQYF
clone_size: few; d_call: -; j_call: TRBJ1-1; v_call: TRBV5-1; cdr3_nt: TGCGCCAGCAGCTTGAAGGCGGGGGCCGTTGAAGCTTTCTTT; cdr3_aa: CASSLKAGAVEAFF
clone_size: many; d_call: -; j_call: TRBJ2-5; v_call: TRBV27; cdr3_nt: TGTGCCAGCAGTTCGACAGGCGTGCAAGAGACCCAGTACTTC; cdr3_aa: CASSSTGVQETQYF
clone_size: few; d_call: -; j_call: TRBJ2-7; v_call: TRBV29-1; cdr3_nt: TGCAGCGTTACCGAGGCCTTGTCCTACGAGCAGTACTTC; cdr3_aa: CSVTEALSYEQYF
clone_size: few; d_call: -; j_call: TRBJ2-3; v_call: TRBV5-5; cdr3_nt: TGTGCCAGCAGCTCTAAAGGGGATAGGACAGATACGCAGTATTTT; cdr3_aa: CASSSKGDRTDTQYF
clone_size: -; d_call: -; j_call: TRBJ2-3; v_call: TRBV25-1; cdr3_nt: TGTGCCAGCAGTGAGCCGCTACTCAACCCGGGACATACCACAGATACGCAGTATTTT; cdr3_aa: CASSEPLLNPGHTTDTQYF
clone_size: many; d_call: -; j_call: TRBJ2-7; v_call: TRBV20-1; cdr3_nt: TGCAGTGCTAGAGATCTGGTGACGATGTCGACCTACGAGCAGTACTTC; cdr3_aa: CSARDLVTMSTYEQYF
clone_size: -; d_call: -; j_call: TRBJ1-4; v_call: TRBV20-1; cdr3_nt: TGCAGTGCTAGGGACGCTCGGGCAGGTCAACTGTTTTTT; cdr3_aa: CSARDARAGQLFF
clone_size: few; d_call: -; j_call: TRBJ2-1; v_call: TRBV9; cdr3_nt: TGTGCCAGCAGCGCCCAGTACAATGAGCAGTTCTTC; cdr3_aa: CASSAQYNEQFF
clone_size: -; d_call: -; j_call: TRBJ1-1; v_call: TRBV6-1; cdr3_nt: TGTGCCAGCACCATTGCCGACAGTAATGAAGCTTTCTTT; cdr3_aa: CASTIADSNEAFF
clone_size: -; d_call: TRBD2; j_call: TRBJ2-1; v_call: TRBV5-1; cdr3_nt: TGCGCCAGCAGCTTGGTCCCGGGAGGGGACAATGAGCAGTTCTTC; cdr3_aa: CASSLVPGGDNEQFF
clone_size: once; d_call: TRBD1; j_call: TRBJ2-1; v_call: TRBV12-3/TRBV12-4; cdr3_nt: TGTGCCAGCAGTTTTGGGCAGGGGGACAATGAGCAGTTCTTC; cdr3_aa: CASSFGQGDNEQFF
clone_size: many; d_call: -; j_call: TRBJ1-1; v_call: TRBV5-1; cdr3_nt: TGCGCCAGCAGCATGGGACAAAAGAACACTGAAGCTTTCTTT; cdr3_aa: CASSMGQKNTEAFF
clone_size: many; d_call: TRBD1; j_call: TRBJ2-3; v_call: TRBV18; cdr3_nt: TGTGCCAGCTCACCAGTGACAGGGGTCGCAGATACGCAGTATTTT; cdr3_aa: CASSPVTGVADTQYF
clone_size: many; d_call: -; j_call: TRBJ1-1; v_call: TRBV28; cdr3_nt: TGTGCCAGCACCTTGAACACTGAAGCTTTCTTT; cdr3_aa: CASTLNTEAFF
clone_size: few; d_call: TRBD1; j_call: TRBJ1-1; v_call: TRBV12-3/TRBV12-4; cdr3_nt: TGTGCCAGCAGACGTTACAGGGGAGACGGTGAAGCTTTCTTT; cdr3_aa: CASRRYRGDGEAFF
clone_size: -; d_call: TRBD1; j_call: TRBJ1-5; v_call: TRBV5-5; cdr3_nt: TGTGCCAGCAGCCACCGGACAGGGAGATATCAGCCCCAGCATTTT; cdr3_aa: CASSHRTGRYQPQHF